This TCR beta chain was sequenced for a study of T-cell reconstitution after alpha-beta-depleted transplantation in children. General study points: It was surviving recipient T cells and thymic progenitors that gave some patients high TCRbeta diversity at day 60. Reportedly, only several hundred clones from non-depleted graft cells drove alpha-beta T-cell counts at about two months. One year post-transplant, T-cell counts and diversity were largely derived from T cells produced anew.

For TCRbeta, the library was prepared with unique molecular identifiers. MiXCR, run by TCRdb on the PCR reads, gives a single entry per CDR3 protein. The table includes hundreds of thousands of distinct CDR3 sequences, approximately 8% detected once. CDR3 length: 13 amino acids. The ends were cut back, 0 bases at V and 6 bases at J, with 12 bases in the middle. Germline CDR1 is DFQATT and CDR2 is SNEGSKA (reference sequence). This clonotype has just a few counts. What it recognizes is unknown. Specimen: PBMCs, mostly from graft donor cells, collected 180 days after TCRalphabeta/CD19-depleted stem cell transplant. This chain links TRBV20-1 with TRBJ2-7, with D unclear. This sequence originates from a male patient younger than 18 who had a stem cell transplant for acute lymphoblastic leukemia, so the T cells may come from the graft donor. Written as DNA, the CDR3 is TGCAGTGCTAGAGATCTCTATGGTGGCGAGCAGTACTTC. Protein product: CSARDLYGGEQYF.